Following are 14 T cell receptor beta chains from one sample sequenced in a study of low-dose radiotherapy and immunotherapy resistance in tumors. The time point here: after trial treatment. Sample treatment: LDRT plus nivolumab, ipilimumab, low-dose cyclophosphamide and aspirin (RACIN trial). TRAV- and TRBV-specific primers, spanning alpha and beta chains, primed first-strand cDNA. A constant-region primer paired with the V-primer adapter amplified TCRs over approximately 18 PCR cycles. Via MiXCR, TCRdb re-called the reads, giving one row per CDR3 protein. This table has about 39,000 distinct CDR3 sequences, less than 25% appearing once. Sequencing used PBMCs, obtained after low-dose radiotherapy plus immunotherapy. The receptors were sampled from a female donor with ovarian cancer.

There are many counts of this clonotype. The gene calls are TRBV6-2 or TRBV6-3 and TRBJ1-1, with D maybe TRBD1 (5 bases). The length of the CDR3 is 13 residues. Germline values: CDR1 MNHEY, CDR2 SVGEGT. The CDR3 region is CATERQMNTEAFF. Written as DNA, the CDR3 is TGTGCGACAGAGAGACAGATGAACACTGAAGCTTTCTTT.

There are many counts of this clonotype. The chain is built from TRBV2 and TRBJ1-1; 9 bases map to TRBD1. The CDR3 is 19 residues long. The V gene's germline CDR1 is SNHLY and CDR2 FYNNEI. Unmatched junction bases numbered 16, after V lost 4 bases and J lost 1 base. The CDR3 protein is CASSVPPTDRGLRNTEAFF. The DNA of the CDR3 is TGTGCCAGCAGTGTCCCTCCTACGGACAGGGGATTGAGGAACACTGAAGCTTTCTTT.

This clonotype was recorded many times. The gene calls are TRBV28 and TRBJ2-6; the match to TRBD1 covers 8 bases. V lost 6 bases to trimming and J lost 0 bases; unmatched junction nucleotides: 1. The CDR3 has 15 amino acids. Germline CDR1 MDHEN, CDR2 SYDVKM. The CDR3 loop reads CASRDRVSGANVLTF. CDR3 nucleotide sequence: TGTGCCAGCAGGGACAGGGTCTCTGGGGCCAACGTCCTGACTTTC.

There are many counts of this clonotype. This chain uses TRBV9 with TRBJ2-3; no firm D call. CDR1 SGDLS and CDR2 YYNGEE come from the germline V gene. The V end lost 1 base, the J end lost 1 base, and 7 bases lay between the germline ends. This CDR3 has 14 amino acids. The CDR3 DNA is TGTGCCAGCAGCGTAAGTGGCGGCACAGATACGCAGTATTTT. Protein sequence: CASSVSGGTDTQYF.

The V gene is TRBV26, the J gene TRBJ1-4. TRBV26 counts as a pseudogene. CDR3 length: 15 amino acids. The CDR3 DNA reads TGTGCCAGCAGTTTCTATGCGGCGGCTAATGAAAAACTGTTTTTT. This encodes CASSFYAAANEKLFF.

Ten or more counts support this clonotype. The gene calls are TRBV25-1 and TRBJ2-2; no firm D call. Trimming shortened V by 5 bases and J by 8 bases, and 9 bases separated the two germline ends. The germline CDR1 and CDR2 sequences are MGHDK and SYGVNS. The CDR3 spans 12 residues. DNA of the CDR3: TGTGCCAGCAGTCCCCAGAAGGGGGAGCTGTTTTTT. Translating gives CASSPQKGELFF.

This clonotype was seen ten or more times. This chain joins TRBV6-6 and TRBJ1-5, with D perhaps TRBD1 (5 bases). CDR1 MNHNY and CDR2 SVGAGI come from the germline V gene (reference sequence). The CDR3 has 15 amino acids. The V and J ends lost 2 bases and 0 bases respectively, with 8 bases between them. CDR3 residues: CASSYDSNSNQPQHF. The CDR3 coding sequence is TGTGCCAGCAGTTACGACAGCAATAGCAATCAGCCCCAGCATTTT.

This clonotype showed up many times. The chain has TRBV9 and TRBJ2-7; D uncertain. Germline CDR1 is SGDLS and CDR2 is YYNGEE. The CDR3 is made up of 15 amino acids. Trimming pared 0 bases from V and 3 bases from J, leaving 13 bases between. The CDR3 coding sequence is TGTGCCAGCAGCGTAGATGTGGATATCTTCTACGAGCAGTACTTC. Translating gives CASSVDVDIFYEQYF. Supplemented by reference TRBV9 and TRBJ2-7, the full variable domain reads DSGVTQTPKHLITATGQRVTLRCSPRSGDLSVYWYQQSLDQGLQFLIQYYNGEERAKGNILERFSAQQFPDLHSELNLSSLELGDSALYFCASSVDVDIFYEQYFGPGTRLTVT.

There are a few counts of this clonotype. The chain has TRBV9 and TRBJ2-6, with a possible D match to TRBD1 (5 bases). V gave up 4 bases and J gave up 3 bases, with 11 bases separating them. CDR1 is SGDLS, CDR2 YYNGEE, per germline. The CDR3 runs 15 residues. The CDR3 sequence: CASSPLQGGANVLTF. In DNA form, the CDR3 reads TGTGCCAGCAGCCCCCTGCAGGGTGGGGCCAACGTCCTGACTTTC.

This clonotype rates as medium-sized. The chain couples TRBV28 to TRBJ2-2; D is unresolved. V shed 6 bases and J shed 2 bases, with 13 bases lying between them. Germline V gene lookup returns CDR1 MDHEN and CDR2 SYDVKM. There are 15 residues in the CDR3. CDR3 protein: CASSPPLGNTGELFF. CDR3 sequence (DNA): TGTGCCAGCAGCCCCCCGTTGGGAAACACCGGGGAGCTGTTTTTT.

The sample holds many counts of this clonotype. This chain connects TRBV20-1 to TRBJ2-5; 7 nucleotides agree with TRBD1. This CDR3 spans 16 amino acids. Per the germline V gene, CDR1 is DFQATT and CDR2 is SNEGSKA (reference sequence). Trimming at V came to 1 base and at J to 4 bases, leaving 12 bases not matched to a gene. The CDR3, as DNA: TGCAGTGCTAGAGTCAGGGGGATGGGCAGCGCAGAGACCCAGTACTTC. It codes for CSARVRGMGSAETQYF.

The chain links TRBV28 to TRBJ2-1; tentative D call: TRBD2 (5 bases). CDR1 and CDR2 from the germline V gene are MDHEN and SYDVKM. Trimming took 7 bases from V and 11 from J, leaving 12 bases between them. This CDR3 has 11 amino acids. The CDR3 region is CASNYRGKQFF. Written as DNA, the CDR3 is TGTGCCAGCAACTACCGGGGAAAGCAGTTCTTC.

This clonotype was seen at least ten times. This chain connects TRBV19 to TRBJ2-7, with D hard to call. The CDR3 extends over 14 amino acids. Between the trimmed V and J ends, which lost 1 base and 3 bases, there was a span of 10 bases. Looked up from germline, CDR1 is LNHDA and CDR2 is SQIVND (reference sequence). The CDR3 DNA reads TGTGCCAGTAGTATAGTTGCGGCCGGCTACGAGCAGTACTTC. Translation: CASSIVAAGYEQYF.

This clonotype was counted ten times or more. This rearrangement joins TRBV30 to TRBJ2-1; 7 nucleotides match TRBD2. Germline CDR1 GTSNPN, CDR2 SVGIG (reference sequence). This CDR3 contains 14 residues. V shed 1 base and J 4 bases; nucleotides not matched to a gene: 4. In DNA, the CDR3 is TGTGCCTGGAGTGAAGTGGGGGGGTACAATGAGCAGTTCTTC. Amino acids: CAWSEVGGYNEQFF.